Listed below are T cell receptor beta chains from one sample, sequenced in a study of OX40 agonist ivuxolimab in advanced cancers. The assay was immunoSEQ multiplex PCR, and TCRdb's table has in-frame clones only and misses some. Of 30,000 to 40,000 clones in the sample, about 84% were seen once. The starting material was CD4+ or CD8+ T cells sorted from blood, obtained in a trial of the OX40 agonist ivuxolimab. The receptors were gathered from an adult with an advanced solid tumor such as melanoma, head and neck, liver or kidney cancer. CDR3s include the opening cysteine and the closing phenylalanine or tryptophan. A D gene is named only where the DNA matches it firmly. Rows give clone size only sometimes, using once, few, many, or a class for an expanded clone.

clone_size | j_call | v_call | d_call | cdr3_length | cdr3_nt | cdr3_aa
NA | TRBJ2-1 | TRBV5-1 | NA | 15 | TGCGCCAGCAGCTTGGCACAGGGCTCCTACAATGAGCAGTTCTTC | CASSLAQGSYNEQFF
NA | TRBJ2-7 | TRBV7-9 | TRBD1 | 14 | TGTGCCAGCAGCTCGGGGACAGGGTTTCACGAGCAGTACTTC | CASSSGTGFHEQYF
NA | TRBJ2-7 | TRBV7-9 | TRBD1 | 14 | TGTGCCAGCAGCCACCCGACAGGGAAATACGAGCAGTACTTC | CASSHPTGKYEQYF
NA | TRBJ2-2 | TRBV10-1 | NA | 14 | TGCGCCAGCAGCGACAGGATTGACACCGGGGAGCTGTTTTTT | CASSDRIDTGELFF
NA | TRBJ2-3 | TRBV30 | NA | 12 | TGTGCCTGGGAGGACAGTACAGATACGCAGTATTTT | CAWEDSTDTQYF
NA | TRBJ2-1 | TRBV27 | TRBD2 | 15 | TGTGCCAGCAGTTTGTCGTCTAGCGGGACCAATGAGCAGTTCTTC | CASSLSSSGTNEQFF
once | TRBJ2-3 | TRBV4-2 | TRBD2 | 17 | TGTGCCAGCAGCCAGGGACTAGCGGGAGCCGGTGGAGATACGCAGTATTTT | CASSQGLAGAGGDTQYF
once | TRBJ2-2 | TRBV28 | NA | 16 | TGTGCCAGCAGTCTTAGGGGGGGGCCGAACACCGGGGAGCTGTTTTTT | CASSLRGGPNTGELFF
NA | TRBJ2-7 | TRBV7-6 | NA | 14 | TGTGCCAGCAGCTTAGGGCAGAGTCCATACGAGCAGTACTTC | CASSLGQSPYEQYF
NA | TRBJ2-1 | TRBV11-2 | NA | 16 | TGTGCCAGCAGCCCCTCGAATACGATGGCCTACAATGAGCAGTTCTTC | CASSPSNTMAYNEQFF
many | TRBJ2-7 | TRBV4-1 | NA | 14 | TGCGCCAGCAGCCTCGGGGGCAGAACCTACGAGCAGTACTTC | CASSLGGRTYEQYF
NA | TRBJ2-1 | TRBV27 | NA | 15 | TGTGCCAGCAGTTTACCCGGACTGGCTTACAATGAGCAGTTCTTC | CASSLPGLAYNEQFF
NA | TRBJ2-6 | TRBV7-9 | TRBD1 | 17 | TGTGCCAGCAGCGTCCGACAGGGTCACGCTGGGGCCAACGTCCTGACTTTC | CASSVRQGHAGANVLTF
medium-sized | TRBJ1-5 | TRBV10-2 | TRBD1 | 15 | TGCGCCAGTAGAAACAGGACAGGGGAGGAAGAGCCCCAGCATTTT | CASRNRTGEEEPQHF
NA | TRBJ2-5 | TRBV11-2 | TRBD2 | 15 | TGTGCCAGCAGCTGGACTAGCGGGGACCAAGAGACCCAGTACTTC | CASSWTSGDQETQYF
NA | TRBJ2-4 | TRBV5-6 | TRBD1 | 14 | TGTGCCAGCAGCTTGGTTACAGGGGTAAACATTCAGTACTTC | CASSLVTGVNIQYF
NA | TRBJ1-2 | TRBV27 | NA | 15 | TGTGCCAGCATCCCTTCCGGGACGGGAAACTATGGCTACACCTTC | CASIPSGTGNYGYTF
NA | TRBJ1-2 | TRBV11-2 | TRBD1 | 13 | TGTGCCAGCAGCTTCACAGGGGGCTATGGCTACACCTTC | CASSFTGGYGYTF
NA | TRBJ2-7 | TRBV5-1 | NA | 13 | TGCGCCAGCAGCCAAACAGGGCCCTACGAGCAGTACTTC | CASSQTGPYEQYF
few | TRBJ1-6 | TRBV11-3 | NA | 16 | TGTGCCAGCAGCACCCCATTTAGCTTCTATAATTCACCCCTCCACTTT | CASSTPFSFYNSPLHF
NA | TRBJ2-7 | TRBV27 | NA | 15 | TGTGCCAGCAGACCTGTCCAGGGAACCTCCTACGAGCAGTACTTC | CASRPVQGTSYEQYF
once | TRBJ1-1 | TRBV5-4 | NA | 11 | TGTGCCAGCAGCTTGTACACTGAAGCTTTCTTT | CASSLYTEAFF
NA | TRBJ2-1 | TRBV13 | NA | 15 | TGTGCCAGCAGCACCTGGGACCTCGGGAACAATGAGCAGTTCTTC | CASSTWDLGNNEQFF
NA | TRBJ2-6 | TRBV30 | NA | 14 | TGTGCCTGGAGTGCGGGTACTGGGGCCAACGTCCTGACTTTC | CAWSAGTGANVLTF
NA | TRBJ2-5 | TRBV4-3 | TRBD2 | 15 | TGCGCCAGCAGCCAAGATCTAGCGGGGGTGGAGACCCAGTACTTC | CASSQDLAGVETQYF
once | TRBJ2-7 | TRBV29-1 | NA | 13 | TGCAGCGTACCCCGGGACGGATCCTACGAGCAGTACTTC | CSVPRDGSYEQYF
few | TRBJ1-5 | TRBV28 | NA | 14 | TGTGCCAGCAGTCGCGGGGTCAGCAATCAGCCCCAGCATTTT | CASSRGVSNQPQHF
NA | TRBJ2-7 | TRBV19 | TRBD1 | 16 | TGTGCCAGTAGTATAACACAGGGGGACGCCTCCTACGAGCAGTACTTC | CASSITQGDASYEQYF